This TCR beta chain emerged from a study of blood T cell repertoires in COVID-19. Background on the study: PBMCs, B-cell-depleted T cells, or T cells were the source of the cDNA or gDNA that made up the material.

Repertoires were generated with immunoSEQ multiplex PCR, while TCRdb's copy carries only in-frame clones and drops some. The sample comprises approximately 480,000 clones, 75% to 90% of which are singletons, and under 0.75% rests with the top ten. Germline-derived CDR1 and CDR2 are SGHTA and FQGNSA. This CDR3 spans 16 amino acids. The trim removed 1 base at V and 6 bases at J, leaving 11 bases unmatched. The cohort comprised adults aged 18 to 89 years residing in approximately 25 US areas. Assignment of participants to cohorts was predicated upon participant-reported clinical history. The recovered donors of Cohort 3 showed two negative PCRs, clearance, or symptom resolution.

The sequenced material came from PBMCs or T cells enriched from blood (not recorded which). The chain is built from TRBV7-2 and TRBJ2-5; 7 bases align to TRBD2. The TCR originated in a woman younger than 35 who had recovered from COVID-19. CDR3 nucleotides: TGTGCCAGCAGCTTAGTCCCTGGGTGGGGGGGACAGACCCAGTACTTC. Protein product: CASSLVPGWGGQTQYF. The variable domain in full, with the rest retrieved from reference TRBV7-2 and TRBJ2-5, is GAGVSQSPSNKVTEKGKDVELRCDPISGHTALYWYRQSLGQGLEFLIYFQGNSAPDKSGLPSDRFSAERTGGSVSTLTIQRTQQEDSAVYLCASSLVPGWGGQTQYFGPGTRLLVL.